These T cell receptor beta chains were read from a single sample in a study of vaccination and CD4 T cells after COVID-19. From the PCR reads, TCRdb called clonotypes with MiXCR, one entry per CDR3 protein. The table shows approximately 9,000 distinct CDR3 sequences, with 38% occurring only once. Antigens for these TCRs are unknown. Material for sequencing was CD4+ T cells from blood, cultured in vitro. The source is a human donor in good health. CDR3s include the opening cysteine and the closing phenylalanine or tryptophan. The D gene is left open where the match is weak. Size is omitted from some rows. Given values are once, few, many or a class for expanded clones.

CASSLTAGLSTDTQYF	TGTGCCAGCAGCTTAACCGCGGGGTTAAGCACAGATACGCAGTATTTT	NA	NA	TRBV11-2	TRBJ2-3
CSARLPGQTNYGYTF	TGCAGTGCTAGGCTACCAGGACAGACGAACTATGGCTACACCTTC	NA	NA	TRBV20-1	TRBJ1-2
CASSWTQSSYNEQFF	TGTGCCAGCAGCTGGACCCAGAGCTCCTACAATGAGCAGTTCTTC	NA	NA	TRBV7-3	TRBJ2-1
CASSLPGLPPDSEQFF	TGTGCCAGCAGTCTACCGGGACTACCCCCGGACAGTGAGCAGTTCTTC	NA	NA	TRBV28	TRBJ2-1
CAADEGSGNTIYF	TGTGCCGCTGACGAGGGGTCTGGAAACACCATATATTTT	NA	NA	TRBV19	TRBJ1-3
CASSPNSLAGRREQYF	TGTGCCAGCAGCCCCAACTCCCTAGCGGGACGTCGCGAGCAGTACTTC	TRBD2	once	TRBV14	TRBJ2-7
CASSLAHRDPGNEQFF	TGTGCCAGCAGCTTAGCTCACCGGGACCCGGGGAATGAGCAGTTCTTC	NA	once	TRBV11-1	TRBJ2-1
CSARRSNQPQHF	TGCAGTGCTAGGAGGAGCAATCAGCCCCAGCATTTT	NA	NA	TRBV20-1	TRBJ1-5
CASSLLRGLMNTEAFF	TGTGCCAGCAGTTTACTAAGGGGCCTGATGAACACTGAAGCTTTCTTT	NA	NA	TRBV28	TRBJ1-1
CSASQWKGQGIPEQYF	TGCAGTGCTAGTCAATGGAAGGGACAGGGTATCCCCGAGCAGTACTTC	TRBD1	few	TRBV20-1	TRBJ2-7
CASSLATGEQYF	TGTGCCAGCAGCTTGGCTACAGGAGAGCAGTACTTC	NA	NA	TRBV7-9	TRBJ2-7
CASSGLFYNEQFF	TGTGCCAGCAGTGGACTATTCTACAATGAGCAGTTCTTC	NA	few	TRBV27	TRBJ2-1
CASSNTGDPSGANVLTF	TGTGCCAGCAGTAATACAGGGGACCCCTCTGGGGCCAACGTCCTGACTTTC	TRBD1	few	TRBV6-1	TRBJ2-6
CASSSPGGVEAFF	TGTGCCAGCAGCTCCCCGGGGGGCGTTGAAGCTTTCTTT	NA	medium-sized	TRBV6-1	TRBJ1-1
CASSVGEPSYEQYF	TGTGCCAGCAGCGTTGGCGAACCCTCCTACGAGCAGTACTTC	NA	NA	TRBV9	TRBJ2-7
CATSERVVHEQYF	TGTGCCACCAGTGAAAGGGTGGTCCACGAGCAGTACTTC	NA	NA	TRBV24-1	TRBJ2-7
CASSPQDHGGAFF	TGTGCCAGCAGTCCTCAAGACCACGGCGGAGCTTTCTTT	NA	NA	TRBV28	TRBJ1-1
CASSQLYGLTSGRFNEQFF	TGTGCCAGCAGCCAATTATATGGCCTGACTAGCGGGAGATTTAATGAGCAGTTCTTC	TRBD2	NA	TRBV27	TRBJ2-1
CASSPVAQETQYF	TGTGCCAGTAGTCCAGTAGCACAAGAGACCCAGTACTTC	NA	NA	TRBV19	TRBJ2-5
CASRGVNEQFF	TGTGCCAGCAGGGGGGTCAATGAGCAGTTCTTC	NA	NA	TRBV7-9	TRBJ2-1
CASSLGIPPQHF	TGTGCCAGCAGCTTAGGCATCCCTCCCCAGCATTTT	NA	few	TRBV7-8	TRBJ1-5
CSASLLAGDLGEQYF	TGCAGTGCTAGTCTGCTAGCGGGAGATTTGGGGGAGCAGTATTTC	TRBD2	NA	TRBV20-1	TRBJ2-7
CASSFIGLAGSTWLF	TGTGCCAGCAGTTTTATCGGGCTAGCGGGATCGACTTGGCTCTTC	TRBD2	few	TRBV28	TRBJ2-1
CASSLQGSEQYF	TGCGCCAGCAGCTTACAAGGCTCCGAGCAGTACTTC	NA	NA	TRBV5-1	TRBJ2-7
CASSPMALAGRETQYF	TGTGCCAGCAGCCCTATGGCGCTAGCGGGACGGGAGACCCAGTACTTC	TRBD2	few	TRBV28	TRBJ2-5
CASSQSGGPTYEQYF	TGCGCCAGCAGCCAATCAGGTGGACCTACCTACGAGCAGTACTTC	NA	NA	TRBV4-3	TRBJ2-7
CASSYGSTGGQETQYF	TGTGCCAGCAGTTACGGCTCAACAGGGGGCCAAGAGACCCAGTACTTC	TRBD1	NA	TRBV6-2/TRBV6-3	TRBJ2-5
CASSQDRGTGDGYTF	TGTGCCAGCAGCCAAGATCGTGGAACAGGTGATGGCTACACCTTC	NA	NA	TRBV4-2	TRBJ1-2
CATSRGGQGEYHEQYF	TGTGCCACCAGCAGAGGAGGACAGGGGGAATATCACGAGCAGTACTTC	TRBD1	NA	TRBV15	TRBJ2-7
CASSQPVWGTGDYGYTF	TGTGCCAGTAGTCAACCCGTCTGGGGGACAGGGGATTATGGCTACACCTTC	TRBD1	few	TRBV19	TRBJ1-2
CSAARDRLGQPQHF	TGCAGTGCTGCCCGGGACAGGCTCGGACAGCCCCAGCATTTT	TRBD1	few	TRBV20-1	TRBJ1-5
CASTVGTGYGHGYTF	TGTGCCAGCACCGTAGGGACAGGGTACGGTCATGGCTACACCTTC	TRBD1	NA	TRBV7-2	TRBJ1-2